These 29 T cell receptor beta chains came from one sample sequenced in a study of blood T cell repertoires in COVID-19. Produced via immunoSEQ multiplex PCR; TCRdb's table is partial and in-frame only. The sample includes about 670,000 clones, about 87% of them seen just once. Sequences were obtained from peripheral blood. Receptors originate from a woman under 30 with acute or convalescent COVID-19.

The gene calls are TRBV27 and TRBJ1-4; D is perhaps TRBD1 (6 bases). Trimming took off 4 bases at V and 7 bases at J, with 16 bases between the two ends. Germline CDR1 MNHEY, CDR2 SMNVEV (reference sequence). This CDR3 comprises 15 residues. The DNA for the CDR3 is TGTGCCAGCAGTTCAAGGACAGACGTGGCTGAAAAACTGTTTTTT. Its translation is CASSSRTDVAEKLFF.

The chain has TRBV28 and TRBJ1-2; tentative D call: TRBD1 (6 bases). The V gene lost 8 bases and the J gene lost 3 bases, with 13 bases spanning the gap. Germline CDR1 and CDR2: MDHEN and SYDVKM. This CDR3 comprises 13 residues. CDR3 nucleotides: TGTGCCAGCGGCCTCAGGACAGACTATGGCTACACCTTC. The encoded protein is CASGLRTDYGYTF.

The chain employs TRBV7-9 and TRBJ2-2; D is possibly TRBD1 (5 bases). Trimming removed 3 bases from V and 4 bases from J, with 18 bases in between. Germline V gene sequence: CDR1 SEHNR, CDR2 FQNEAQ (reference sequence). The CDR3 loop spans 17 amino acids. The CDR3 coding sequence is TGTGCCAGCAGCTTGGGGTGGACAACTACCTTCACCGGGGAGCTGTTTTTT. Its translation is CASSLGWTTTFTGELFF.

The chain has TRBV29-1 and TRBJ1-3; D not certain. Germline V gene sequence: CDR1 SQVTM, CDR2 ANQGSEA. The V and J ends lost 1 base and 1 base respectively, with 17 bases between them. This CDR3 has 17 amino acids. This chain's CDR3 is CSVEVGRSRQSGNTIYF. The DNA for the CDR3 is TGCAGCGTTGAAGTAGGTCGAAGTCGACAATCTGGAAACACCATATATTTT.

The CDR3 loop reads CASSERSQETQYF. For the CDR3, the DNA is TGTGCCAGCAGTGAACGTAGTCAAGAGACCCAGTACTTC. This sequence joins TRBV6-1 and TRBJ2-5; D not certain. Trimming stripped 2 bases from V and 2 bases from J, with 6 bases between. This CDR3 spans 13 amino acids. The germline CDR1 and CDR2 sequences are MNHNS and SASEGT.

The CDR3 sequence is CASSLDYQETQYF. CDR3 nucleotide sequence: TGCGCCAGCAGCTTGGACTATCAAGAGACCCAGTACTTC. The V and J genes are TRBV5-1 and TRBJ2-5; no clear D. The CDR3 is 13 amino acids. Per germline, CDR1 SGHRS and CDR2 YFSETQ. Trimming shortened V by 0 bases and J by 2 bases, and 5 bases separated the two germline ends. The full variable domain, completed using reference TRBV5-1 and TRBJ2-5, is KAGVTQTPRYLIKTRGQQVTLSCSPISGHRSVSWYQQTPGQGLQFLFEYFSETQRNKGNFPGRFSGRQFSNSRSEMNVSTLELGDSALYLCASSLDYQETQYFGPGTRLLVL.

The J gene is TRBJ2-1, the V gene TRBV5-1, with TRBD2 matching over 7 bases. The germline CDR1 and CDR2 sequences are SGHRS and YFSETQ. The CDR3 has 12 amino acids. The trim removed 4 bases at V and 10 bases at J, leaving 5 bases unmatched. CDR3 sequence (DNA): TGCGCCAGCAGCCCGGGAGCGGGGGAGCAGTTCTTC. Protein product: CASSPGAGEQFF.

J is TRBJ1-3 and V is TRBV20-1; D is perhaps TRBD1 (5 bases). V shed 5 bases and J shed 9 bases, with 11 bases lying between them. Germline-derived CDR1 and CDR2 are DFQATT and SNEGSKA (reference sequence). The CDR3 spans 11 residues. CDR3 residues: CSARYGGTIYF. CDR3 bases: TGCAGTGCTCGATACGGGGGCACCATATATTTT.

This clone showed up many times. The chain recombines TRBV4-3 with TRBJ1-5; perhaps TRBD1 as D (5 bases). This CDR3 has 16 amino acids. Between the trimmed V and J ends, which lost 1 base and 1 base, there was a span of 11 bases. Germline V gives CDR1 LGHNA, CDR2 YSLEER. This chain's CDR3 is CASSQAWGESNQPQHF. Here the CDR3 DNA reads TGCGCCAGCAGCCAAGCTTGGGGCGAGAGCAATCAGCCCCAGCATTTT.

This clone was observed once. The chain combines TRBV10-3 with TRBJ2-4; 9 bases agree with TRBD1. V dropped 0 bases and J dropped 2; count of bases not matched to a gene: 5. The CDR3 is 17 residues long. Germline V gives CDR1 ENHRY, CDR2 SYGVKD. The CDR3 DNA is TGTGCCATCAGTGAGTCGACAGGGGGGTCTTCCAAAAACATTCAGTACTTC. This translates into CAISESTGGSSKNIQYF.

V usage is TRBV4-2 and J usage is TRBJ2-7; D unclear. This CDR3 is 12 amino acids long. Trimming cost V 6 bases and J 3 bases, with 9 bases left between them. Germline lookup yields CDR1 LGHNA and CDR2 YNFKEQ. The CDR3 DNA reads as TGTGCCAGCAGTAACAGCTTCTACGAGCAGTACTTC. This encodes CASSNSFYEQYF.

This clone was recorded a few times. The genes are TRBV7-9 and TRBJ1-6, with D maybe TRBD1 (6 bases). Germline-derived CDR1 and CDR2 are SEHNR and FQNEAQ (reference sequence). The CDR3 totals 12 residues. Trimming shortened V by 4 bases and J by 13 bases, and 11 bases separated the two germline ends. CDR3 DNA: TGTGCCAGCAGCTCAGGACAGAGGCCCCTCCACTTT. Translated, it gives CASSSGQRPLHF.

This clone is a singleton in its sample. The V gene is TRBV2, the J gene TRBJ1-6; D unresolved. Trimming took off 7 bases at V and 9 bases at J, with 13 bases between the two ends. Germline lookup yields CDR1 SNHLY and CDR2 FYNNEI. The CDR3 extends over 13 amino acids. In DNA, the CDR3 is TGTGCCAGCATGAACAGAGAGGGTTCACCCCTCCACTTT. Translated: CASMNREGSPLHF.

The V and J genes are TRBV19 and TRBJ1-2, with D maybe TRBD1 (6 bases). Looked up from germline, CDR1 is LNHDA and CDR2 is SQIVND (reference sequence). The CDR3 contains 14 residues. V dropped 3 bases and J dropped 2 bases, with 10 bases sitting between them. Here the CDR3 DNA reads TGTGCCAGTAGTATTCAACAGGGCAACTATGGCTACACCTTC. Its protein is CASSIQQGNYGYTF. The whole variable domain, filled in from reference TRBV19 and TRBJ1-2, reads DGGITQSPKYLFRKEGQNVTLSCEQNLNHDAMYWYRQDPGQGLRLIYYSQIVNDFQKGDIAEGYSVSREKKESFPLTVTSAQKNPTAFYLCASSIQQGNYGYTFGSGTRLTVV.

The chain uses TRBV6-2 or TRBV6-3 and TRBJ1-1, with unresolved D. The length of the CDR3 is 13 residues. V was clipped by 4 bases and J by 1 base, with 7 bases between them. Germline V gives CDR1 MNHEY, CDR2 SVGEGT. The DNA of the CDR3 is TGTGCCAGCAGTTCCCGGGAGAACACTGAAGCTTTCTTT. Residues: CASSSRENTEAFF.

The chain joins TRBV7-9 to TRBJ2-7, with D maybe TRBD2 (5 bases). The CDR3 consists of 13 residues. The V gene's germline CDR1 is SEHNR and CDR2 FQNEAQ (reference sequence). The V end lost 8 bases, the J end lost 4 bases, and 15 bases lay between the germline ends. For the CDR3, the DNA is TGTGCCAGCGGACTTCCCGACCGTTACGAGCAGTACTTC. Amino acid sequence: CASGLPDRYEQYF. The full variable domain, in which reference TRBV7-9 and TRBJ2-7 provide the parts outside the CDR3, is DTGVSQNPRHKITKRGQNVTFRCDPISEHNRLYWYRQTLGQGPEFLTYFQNEAQLEKSRLLSDRFSAERPKGSFSTLEIQRTEQGDSAMYLCASGLPDRYEQYFGPGTRLTVT.

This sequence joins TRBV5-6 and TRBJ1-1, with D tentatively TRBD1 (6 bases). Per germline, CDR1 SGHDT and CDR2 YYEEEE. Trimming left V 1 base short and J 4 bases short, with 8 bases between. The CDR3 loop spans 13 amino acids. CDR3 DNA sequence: TGTGCCAGCAGCTTGCAAGGGGGCACTGAAGCTTTCTTT. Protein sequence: CASSLQGGTEAFF.

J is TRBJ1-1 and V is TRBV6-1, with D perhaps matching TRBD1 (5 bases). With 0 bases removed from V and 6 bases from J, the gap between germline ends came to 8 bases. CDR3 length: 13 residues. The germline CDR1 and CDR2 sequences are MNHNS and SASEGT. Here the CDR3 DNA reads TGTGCCAGCAGTGAAGCGGAACAGGCTGAAGCTTTCTTT. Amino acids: CASSEAEQAEAFF.

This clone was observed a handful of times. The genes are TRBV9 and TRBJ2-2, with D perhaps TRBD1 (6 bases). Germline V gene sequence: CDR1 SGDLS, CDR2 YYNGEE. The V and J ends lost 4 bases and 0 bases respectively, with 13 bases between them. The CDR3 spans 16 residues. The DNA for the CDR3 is TGTGCCAGCAGCAGAGAACAGGGTCCGAACACCGGGGAGCTGTTTTTT. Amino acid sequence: CASSREQGPNTGELFF.

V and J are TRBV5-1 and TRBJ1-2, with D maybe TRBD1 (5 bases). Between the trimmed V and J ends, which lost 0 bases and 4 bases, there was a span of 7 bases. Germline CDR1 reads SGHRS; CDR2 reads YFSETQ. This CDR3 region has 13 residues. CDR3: CASSLERGYGYTF. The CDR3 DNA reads TGCGCCAGCAGCTTGGAAAGGGGCTATGGCTACACCTTC.

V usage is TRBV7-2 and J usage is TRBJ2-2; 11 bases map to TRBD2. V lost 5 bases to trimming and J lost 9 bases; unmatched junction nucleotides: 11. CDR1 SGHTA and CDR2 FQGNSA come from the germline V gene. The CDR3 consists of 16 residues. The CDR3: CASSPETSGAGWELFF. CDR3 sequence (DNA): TGTGCCAGCAGCCCGGAGACTAGCGGGGCCGGCTGGGAGCTGTTTTTT.

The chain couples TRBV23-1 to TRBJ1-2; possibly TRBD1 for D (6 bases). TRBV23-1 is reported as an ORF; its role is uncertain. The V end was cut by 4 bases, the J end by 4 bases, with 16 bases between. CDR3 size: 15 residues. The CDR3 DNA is TGCGCCAGCAGTCCCCGCGGGGGGCGATCCTATGGCTACACCTTC. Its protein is CASSPRGGRSYGYTF.

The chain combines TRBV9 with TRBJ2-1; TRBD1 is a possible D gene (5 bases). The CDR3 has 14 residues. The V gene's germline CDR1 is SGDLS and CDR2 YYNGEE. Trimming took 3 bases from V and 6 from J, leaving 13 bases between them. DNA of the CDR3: TGTGCCAGCAGCGCCCCGGACACGAGCAATGAGCAGTTCTTC. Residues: CASSAPDTSNEQFF.

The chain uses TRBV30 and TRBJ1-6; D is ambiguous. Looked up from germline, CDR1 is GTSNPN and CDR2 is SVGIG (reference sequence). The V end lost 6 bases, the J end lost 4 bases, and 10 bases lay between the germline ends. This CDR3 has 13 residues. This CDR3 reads CACTQEYNSPLHF. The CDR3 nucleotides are TGTGCCTGTACTCAAGAATATAATTCACCCCTCCACTTT.

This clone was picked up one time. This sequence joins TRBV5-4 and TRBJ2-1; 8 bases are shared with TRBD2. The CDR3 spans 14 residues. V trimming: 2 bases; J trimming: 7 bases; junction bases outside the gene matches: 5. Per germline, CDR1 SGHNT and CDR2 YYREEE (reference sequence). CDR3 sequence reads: CASSFTSGRNEQFF. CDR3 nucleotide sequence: TGTGCCAGCAGCTTCACTAGCGGACGAAATGAGCAGTTCTTC.

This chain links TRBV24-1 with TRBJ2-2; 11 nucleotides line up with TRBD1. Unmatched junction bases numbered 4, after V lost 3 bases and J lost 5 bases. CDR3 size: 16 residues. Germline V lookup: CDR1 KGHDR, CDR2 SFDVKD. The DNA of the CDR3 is TGTGCCACCAGTGATCGGGACAGGGGGTATACCGGGGAGCTGTTTTTT. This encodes CATSDRDRGYTGELFF.

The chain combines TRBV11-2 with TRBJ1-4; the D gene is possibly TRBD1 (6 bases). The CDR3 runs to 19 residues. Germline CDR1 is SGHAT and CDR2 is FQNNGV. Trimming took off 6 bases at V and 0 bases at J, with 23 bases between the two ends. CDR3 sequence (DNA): TGTGCCAGCAGACAAGGTACAGGGACGGAATTGACAACTAATGAAAAACTGTTTTTT. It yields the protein CASRQGTGTELTTNEKLFF.

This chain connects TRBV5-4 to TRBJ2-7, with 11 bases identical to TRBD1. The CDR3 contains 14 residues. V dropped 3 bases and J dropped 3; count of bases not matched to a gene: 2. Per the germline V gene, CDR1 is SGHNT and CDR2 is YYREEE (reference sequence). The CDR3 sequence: CASSWGTGGYEQYF. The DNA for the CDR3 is TGTGCCAGCAGCTGGGGGACAGGGGGCTACGAGCAGTACTTC.

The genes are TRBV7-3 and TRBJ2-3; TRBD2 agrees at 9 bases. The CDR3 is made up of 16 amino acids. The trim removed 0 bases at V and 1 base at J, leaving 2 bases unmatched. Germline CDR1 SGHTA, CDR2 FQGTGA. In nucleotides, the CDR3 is TGTGCCAGCAGCTTAACGCCTAGCGGGGGCACAGATACGCAGTATTTT. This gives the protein CASSLTPSGGTDTQYF.